This TCR beta chain emerged from a study of blood T cell repertoires in COVID-19. Across the whole study: Sites across the United States, Italy and Spain contributed samples from acute and convalescent COVID-19. Sources were T cells, B-cell-depleted T cells, or PBMCs; the material itself was cDNA or gDNA.

The protocol was immunoSEQ multiplex PCR, while the TCRdb copy is restricted to in-frame clones and leaves out a portion. The data show about 260,000 clones, 80% to 95% seen once. This clone is a singleton in its sample. This clonotype originated in a person between 18 and 35 years old with COVID-19, enrolled during active disease. Material for sequencing was peripheral blood.

CDR3 nucleotide sequence: TGCGCCAGCCAGCGGGAGGGTGGTGAGCAGTTCTTC. Residues: CASQREGGEQFF. The rearrangement links TRBV5-1 to TRBJ2-1, with 10 bases fitting TRBD2. V was pared by 7 bases and J by 9 bases, with 4 bases of the junction left unmatched. Germline V gene lookup returns CDR1 SGHRS and CDR2 YFSETQ. The length of the CDR3 is 12 residues.